This TCR beta chain stems from a study of beta chain features in type 1 diabetes (dated by TCRdb to between 2018 and 2020). As for the study more broadly: Mean age, gender distribution, total cell number and subset yield were not different between patients and healthy donors. A total of 107,917,701 sorted cells were examined across all samples, and the number of cells per subset was strongly correlated with RNA yield. Naive and central memory subsets were obtained from all 30 or so donors, but regulatory and stem cell-like memory subsets were isolated from only 8 patients and roughly eight healthy donors. The study compared TCRB repertoires of sorted circulating CD4+ T cell subsets between recently diagnosed type 1 diabetes patients and matched healthy donors. Broad study findings and their caveats: Only small numbers of individuals were included in the HLA sub-analyses, which left unresolved whether HLA type had any influence on TCRB rearrangement. Shorter templates might have been favored by PCR, but patient and control samples were amplified and corrected together, so both groups would have been affected equally by any skew. In all four CD4+ subsets, TCRB CDR3 length was moderately but significantly shorter in type 1 diabetes patients. Naive, central memory and regulatory TCRB repertoires appeared to be more alike among patients than among healthy donors. Patients with type 1 diabetes made fewer insertions and deleted more nucleotides at VDJ recombination sites, implying thymic rearrangement abnormalities. Because cDNA was sequenced instead of genomic DNA, activated cells with high expression could be over-represented, although the groups did not differ in activation or CD3 levels.

From each donor, a single peripheral blood sample of about 116 mL on average was drawn into heparinised tubes. A BD FACSAria II and a panel including CD45RO, CCR7, CD25, CD127, CD95 and CD27 were used to sort naive, central memory, regulatory and stem cell-like memory CD4+ T cells. A purity above 98% was achieved for all sorted populations. Right away, PBMCs were isolated by Lymphoprep density gradient centrifugation and were stained directly, with no culture step. So that batch effects would be minimized, each experiment stained and sorted samples in pairs, pairing one healthy donor with one patient. The entire amount of isolated RNA was reverse transcribed using the High Capacity cDNA Reverse Transcription Kit, so the sequenced TCRB transcripts were expressed ones. Deep immunoSEQ sequencing was applied to naive, central memory and regulatory T cell samples, giving an average of roughly 3.5 million total reads per sample. Sorted cells were lysed in RLT buffer and RNA was extracted with DNase-treated RNeasy Micro or Mini kits, depending on cell number. Each cell subset was processed on its own to prevent cross-contamination, while patient and healthy donor samples were processed together. The immunoSEQ multiplex PCR was used to amplify TCRB sequences from cDNA, generating 87-bp fragments that spanned the CDR3 region. The amplicons were sequenced using the Illumina HiSeq platform. In the original analysis: Synthetic template baselines were used to correct PCR bias computationally, reads within Hamming distance 2 were collapsed together, and singletons that could not be merged were discarded. Reads were aligned to IMGT to assign V, D and J genes, CDR3 length, and insertions or deletions at six rearrangement sites. Within each subset, clonotype counts were normalized to sorted cell number, after which true diversity and Gini coefficients were computed with the tcR R package. Repertoire sharing was quantified using the overlap coefficient calculated on TCRB nucleotide sequences. As a proxy for the pre-selection repertoire, out-of-frame TCRB sequences from naive cells were analyzed. The immuneACCESS repertoire file appears here via TCRdb, limited to in-frame rearrangements. These files lack a portion of the clones; in checked studies, under half of the deficit traces to unresolved V genes, and the cause of the others is not known. V and J calls and clone size are those listed in that table; D and trimming were worked out from the DNA. The table for this sample lists under 950,000 clones; roughly 17% of them were counted only once. The ten largest clones add up to 0.02% to 0.025% of the sample.

V lost 3 bases and J lost 0 bases; the stretch between them is 18 bases long. From the germline V gene (reference sequence), CDR1 is SEHNR and CDR2 is FQNEAQ. CDR3 length: 17 amino acids, cysteine to phenylalanine. Kept here is only the CDR3 DNA, which spans 51 bases and is read in frame from base 1. Details on this clone: Its antigen target is currently unknown. No base quality information exists; no much larger clone differs at one position.

The TCR comes from a woman under 30 in good health. Specimen: naive CD4+ T cells from blood. In light of the paper, this sample's cell subset or site label describes: true naive CD4+ T cells. Here the chain combines TRBV7-9 and TRBJ2-7; TRBD1 is a possible D gene, resting on 6 matching bases. The DNA sequence is TGTGCCAGCAGCTTCGGACAGCCCTATTTGAGCTCCTACGAGCAGTACTTC. This gives the protein CASSFGQPYLSSYEQYF.